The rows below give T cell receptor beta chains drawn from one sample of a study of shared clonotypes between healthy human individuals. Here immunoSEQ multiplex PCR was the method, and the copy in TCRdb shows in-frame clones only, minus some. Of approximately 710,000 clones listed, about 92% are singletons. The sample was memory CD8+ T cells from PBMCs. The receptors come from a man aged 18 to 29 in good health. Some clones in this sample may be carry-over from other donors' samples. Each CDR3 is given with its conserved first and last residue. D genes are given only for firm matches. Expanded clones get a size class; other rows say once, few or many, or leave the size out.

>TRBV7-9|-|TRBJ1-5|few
TGTGCCAGCAGCGCAGGTGGTGTCAATCAGCCCCAGCATTTT
CASSAGGVNQPQHF
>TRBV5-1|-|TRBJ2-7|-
TGCGCCAGCAGCTTGGGTGACCCGGGGAGCTACGAGCAGTACTTC
CASSLGDPGSYEQYF
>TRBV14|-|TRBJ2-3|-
TGTGCCAGCAGCCAAAGAAGGGGCGGCGGCGAGATCGCAGATACGCAGTATTTT
CASSQRRGGGEIADTQYF
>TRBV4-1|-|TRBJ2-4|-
TGCGCCAGCAGCCAAAAAGAGGGCAACATTCAGTACTTC
CASSQKEGNIQYF
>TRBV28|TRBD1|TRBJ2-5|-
TGTGCCAGCAGTTTACGGACCGGGACAGGGTATACCCAGTACTTC
CASSLRTGTGYTQYF
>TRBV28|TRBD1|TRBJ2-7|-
TGTGCCAGCAGTTTTAGGGGGCATTACGAGCAGTACTTC
CASSFRGHYEQYF
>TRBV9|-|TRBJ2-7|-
TGTGCCAGCAGCGTAGTTCCGGCAGGCGAGCAGTACTTC
CASSVVPAGEQYF
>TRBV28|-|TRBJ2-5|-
TGTGCCAGCAGTCCCCCCGGTGGGGCAGGGCAAGAGACCCAGTACTTC
CASSPPGGAGQETQYF
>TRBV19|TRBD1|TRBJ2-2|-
TGTGCCAGTACGACAGGGGTGGCAACCGGGGAGCTGTTTTTT
CASTTGVATGELFF
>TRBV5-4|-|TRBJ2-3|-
TGTGCCAGCAGCCTGGACACAGATACGCAGTATTTT
CASSLDTDTQYF
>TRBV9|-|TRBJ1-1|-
TGTGCCAGCAGCAGACAGGAGAACACTGAAGCTTTCTTT
CASSRQENTEAFF
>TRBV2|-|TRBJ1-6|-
TGTGCCAGCCTCGGCCTAAGGTCCTATAATTCACCCCTCCACTTT
CASLGLRSYNSPLHF
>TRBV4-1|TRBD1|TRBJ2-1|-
TGCGCCAGCAGCCCCCGAGGGACAGGGGGGAAGGATGAGCAGTTCTTC
CASSPRGTGGKDEQFF